Listed below are T cell receptor beta chains from one sample, sequenced in a study of blood T cell repertoires in COVID-19. This table comes from immunoSEQ multiplex PCR, and its TCRdb copy is limited to in-frame clones, with some not included. The data show about 190,000 clones, with roughly 79% seen just once and about 28% held by the top ten. Specimen: peripheral blood. The receptors were gathered from a woman aged 70-85 years with acute or convalescent COVID-19. CDR3s include the opening cysteine and the closing phenylalanine or tryptophan. The D gene is left open where the match is weak. Some rows have no size entry. The others give once, few or many, or a class for an expanded clone.

v_call	clone_size	d_call	j_call	cdr3_nt	cdr3_aa
TRBV7-2	NA	TRBD2	TRBJ2-7	TGTGCCAGCAGCCCTAGCGGGACCCGCCCCCAGGAGTACTTC	CASSPSGTRPQEYF
TRBV7-8	NA	TRBD2	TRBJ2-5	TGTGCCAGCAGCTTAGCGGCACTAGCGGGAGGTGAGACCCAGTACTTC	CASSLAALAGGETQYF
TRBV4-2	few	TRBD2	TRBJ2-2	TGTGCCAGCAGCCAAGAGGGACTAGCGGGAGTAAACACCGGGGAGCTGTTTTTT	CASSQEGLAGVNTGELFF
TRBV9	NA	NA	TRBJ1-4	TGTGCCAGCAGCGGACAGGATAAGAATGAAAAACTGTTTTTT	CASSGQDKNEKLFF
TRBV29-1	NA	NA	TRBJ2-3	TGCAGCGTCACTAGCACAGATACGCAGTATTTT	CSVTSTDTQYF
TRBV9	NA	NA	TRBJ1-3	TGTGCCAGCAGCGTGGGAGGGGGGACTGGAAACACCATATATTTT	CASSVGGGTGNTIYF
TRBV7-3	NA	TRBD2	TRBJ2-1	TGTGCCAGCAGCCTAAGCGGGGGCCCCTACAATGAGCAGTTCTTC	CASSLSGGPYNEQFF
TRBV27	NA	NA	TRBJ2-5	TGTGCCAGCAGTTCGACCCTACTAGGGAGGACCCAGTACTTC	CASSSTLLGRTQYF
TRBV3-1/TRBV3-2	NA	NA	TRBJ2-5	TGTGCCAGCAGCTTTCGAATAGCCGTGGAGACCCAGTACTTC	CASSFRIAVETQYF
TRBV19	few	TRBD2	TRBJ2-1	TGTGCCAGTAGTCACGATAGCGGGAGGAATGGCAATGAGCAGTTCTTC	CASSHDSGRNGNEQFF
TRBV27	NA	TRBD1	TRBJ2-1	TGTGCCAGCAGTACACAGGGGGCCGATGAGCAGTTCTTC	CASSTQGADEQFF
TRBV10-1	NA	TRBD2	TRBJ2-3	TGCGCCAGCACACCGGGACTAGCGGGATCTGGCACAGATACGCAGTATTTT	CASTPGLAGSGTDTQYF
TRBV27	NA	NA	TRBJ2-1	TGTGCCAGCAGTTTTTCAGATGGGCGGGATGAGCAGTTCTTC	CASSFSDGRDEQFF
TRBV20-1	NA	NA	TRBJ2-7	TGCAGTGGAGCAGGGGCCTACGAGCAGTACTTC	CSGAGAYEQYF
TRBV11-2	once	NA	TRBJ2-3	TGTGCCAGCAGCTTAACCCCTTACGGGACAGATACGCAGTATTTT	CASSLTPYGTDTQYF
TRBV4-1	NA	NA	TRBJ1-4	TGCGCCAGCAGCCAAGAAAGGGGAGTACAGGGTGGGAAACTGTTTTTT	CASSQERGVQGGKLFF
TRBV7-9	NA	TRBD1	TRBJ1-3	TGTGCCAGCAGCAGGACAGGGGGACTCCTCTCTGGAAACACCATATATTTT	CASSRTGGLLSGNTIYF
TRBV5-3	NA	TRBD1	TRBJ1-5	TGTGCCAGAAGCTTGTTTAGCAGGGGGAATAGCAATCCAAGCAATCAGCCCCAGCATTTT	CARSLFSRGNSNPSNQPQHF
TRBV7-9	NA	TRBD1	TRBJ1-2	TGTGCCAGCAGCCCTGGACAGGGCGGCCCTAACTATGGCTACACCTTC	CASSPGQGGPNYGYTF
TRBV4-2	NA	NA	TRBJ2-1	TGTGCCAGCAGTCCCGAGGACAGTGAGCAGTTCTTC	CASSPEDSEQFF
TRBV13	NA	TRBD1	TRBJ1-2	TGTGCCAGCAGCTTAGGAGGGGGACAGGGATCTTATGGCTACACCTTC	CASSLGGGQGSYGYTF
TRBV5-5	NA	TRBD1	TRBJ1-2	TGTGCCAGCAGCTTAATCCCGGGACAGGGGGACTATGGCTACACCTTC	CASSLIPGQGDYGYTF
TRBV5-5	NA	TRBD1	TRBJ2-6	TGTGCCAGCAGCATCCTACCGGGACAGGCGTACTCTGGGGCCAACGTCCTGACTTTC	CASSILPGQAYSGANVLTF
TRBV18	NA	TRBD2	TRBJ2-1	TGTGCCAGCTCACCACTCCATCGACTAGCGGGGGGTGACAATGAGCAGTTCTTC	CASSPLHRLAGGDNEQFF
TRBV27	NA	NA	TRBJ2-4	TGTGCCAGCAGTCCCACAGGGGCCAAAAACATTCAGTACTTC	CASSPTGAKNIQYF
TRBV7-8	NA	NA	TRBJ2-7	TGTGCCAGCAGCCCAGGGGCAATGCTAGCTGTAGGCGAGCAGTACTTC	CASSPGAMLAVGEQYF
TRBV11-2	NA	NA	TRBJ2-7	TGTGCCAGCAGCCAGGGGATTGAGCAGTACTTC	CASSQGIEQYF
TRBV6-4	NA	NA	TRBJ1-6	TGTGCCAGCAGCCCGTCAAACGCGGCCAATAATTCACCCCTCCACTTT	CASSPSNAANNSPLHF
TRBV4-1	NA	TRBD1	TRBJ1-3	TGCGCCAGCAGCCCCGCAGGGGGCCTTGGAAACACCATATATTTT	CASSPAGGLGNTIYF
TRBV28	NA	TRBD1	TRBJ1-1	TGTGCCAGCAGTCGGATTGGGACAGGGATAGGAACTGAAGCTTTCTTT	CASSRIGTGIGTEAFF
TRBV5-1	NA	NA	TRBJ1-4	TGCGCCAGCAAATACAGCGGTTCAACTAATGAAAAACTGTTTTTT	CASKYSGSTNEKLFF
TRBV20-1	NA	TRBD1	TRBJ1-2	TGCAGTGCTCAGGGGGCAGGCGGCTACACCTTC	CSAQGAGGYTF
TRBV4-1	once	TRBD2	TRBJ2-1	TGCGCCAGCAGCCGCGGACTAGCGGGAGGGCCCGGGAATGAGCAGTTCTTC	CASSRGLAGGPGNEQFF
TRBV4-1	NA	NA	TRBJ1-2	TGCGCCAGCAGCCAAGGGACAGAAAGAATGTATGGCTACACCTTC	CASSQGTERMYGYTF
TRBV5-6	NA	TRBD2	TRBJ2-7	TGTGCCAGCAGCTTGTTTCAGGGAGGGTACTCCTACGAGCAGTACTTC	CASSLFQGGYSYEQYF
TRBV5-1	NA	TRBD2	TRBJ2-1	TGCGCCAGCAGATCCCCTATCCAGCGGGGAGGGGATGAGCAGTTCTTC	CASRSPIQRGGDEQFF
TRBV5-1	NA	NA	TRBJ2-7	TGCGCCAGCAGCTTGGAATCAGGCTACGAGCAGTACTTC	CASSLESGYEQYF
TRBV19	NA	NA	TRBJ2-2	TGTGCCAGTAGTATAGGCTGGGGGGTCAACACCGGGGAGCTGTTTTTT	CASSIGWGVNTGELFF
TRBV6-1	once	NA	TRBJ1-2	TGTGCCAGCAGTGAAGATTCGGCGGGGGCGGGTGGCTACACCTTC	CASSEDSAGAGGYTF
TRBV29-1	NA	NA	TRBJ2-2	TGCAGCGTTGGCGGTGCCGGGGAGCTGTTTTTT	CSVGGAGELFF
TRBV29-1	few	TRBD2	TRBJ2-3	TGCAGCGTTCCCCACAGCGCGGGAGCGGGAGCGACAGATACGCAGTATTTT	CSVPHSAGAGATDTQYF
TRBV21-1	NA	NA	TRBJ2-1	TGTGCCAGCACCGTACATATCATCGAGCAGTTCTTC	CASTVHIIEQFF
TRBV5-1	NA	TRBD1	TRBJ1-4	TGCGCCAGCAGACCCGGGACAGGGGGCGAAAAACTGTTTTTT	CASRPGTGGEKLFF
TRBV7-9	NA	NA	TRBJ2-7	TGTGCCAGCAGCTTAGAAGCAACAGAGAGCTCCTACGAGCAGTACTTC	CASSLEATESSYEQYF
TRBV2	NA	NA	TRBJ1-2	TGTGCCAGCAGTGAACAGGGGCAAGTTTATAGGAAGGACTACACCTTC	CASSEQGQVYRKDYTF
TRBV19	few	NA	TRBJ1-5	TGTGCCAGTAGTTCTACAGGGACGCATCAGCCCCAGCATTTT	CASSSTGTHQPQHF